The 22 T cell receptor beta chains below were found in one sample sequenced in a study of technical replicates of blood from several donors. Data came from immunoSEQ multiplex PCR; TCRdb stores just in-frame clones and leaves some out. Of more than 90,000 clones in the sample, 90% to 96% were seen once. Sequenced sample: T cells isolated from PBMCs. The receptors originated from a human donor in good health.

This clone was detected only once. V usage is TRBV18 and J usage is TRBJ1-1; D not certain. CDR1 and CDR2 (germline): KGHSH, LQKENI. The V and J ends lost 4 bases and 7 bases respectively, with 19 bases between them. CDR3 length equals 15 residues. The CDR3 protein is CASSLEVGVTREAFF. CDR3 bases: TGTGCCAGCTCACTCGAGGTGGGAGTCACCCGTGAAGCTTTCTTT.

The V gene is TRBV5-1, the J gene TRBJ2-7; 10 nucleotides agree with TRBD1. Germline CDR1 SGHRS, CDR2 YFSETQ. This CDR3 is 14 amino acids long. V trimming: 6 bases; J trimming: 5 bases; junction bases outside the gene matches: 8. The CDR3 loop is CASKDGTGAHEQYF. The DNA of the CDR3 is TGCGCCAGCAAGGATGGGACAGGGGCCCACGAGCAGTACTTC.

The chain has TRBV27 and TRBJ2-1, with 7 bases aligning to TRBD2. V lost 2 bases and J lost 1; bases outside the gene matches: 2. This CDR3 has 15 amino acids. CDR1 is MNHEY and CDR2 is SMNVEV in the germline V gene (reference sequence). The CDR3 spells CASSLRGSSYNEQFF. CDR3 coding DNA: TGTGCCAGCAGTTTACGCGGGAGTTCCTACAATGAGCAGTTCTTC.

The J gene is TRBJ2-5, the V gene TRBV12-5; 8 positions match TRBD2. The germline gives CDR1 LGHNT, CDR2 FRNRAP. The V segment lost 3 bases and the J segment 6 bases; nucleotides outside the gene matches: 12. The CDR3 is 16 residues long. The CDR3 here is CASGFGGTSSWQTQYF. As DNA, the CDR3 is TGTGCTAGTGGTTTCGGGGGGACTAGTTCTTGGCAGACCCAGTACTTC.

This chain links TRBV4-1 with TRBJ1-1; D is unresolved. The CDR3 consists of 14 residues. The germline V and J ends were trimmed by 6 bases and 6 bases, with 17 bases remaining between them. Per germline, CDR1 MGHRA and CDR2 YSYEKL. CDR3 amino acids: CASSLVRGDAEAFF. The CDR3, as DNA: TGCGCCAGCAGTCTGGTGCGGGGAGACGCTGAAGCTTTCTTT.

This chain uses TRBV7-9 with TRBJ1-3; a weak D match, TRBD1 (5 bases). Germline V gene lookup returns CDR1 SEHNR and CDR2 FQNEAQ (reference sequence). Trimming shortened V by 4 bases and J by 4 bases, and 14 bases separated the two germline ends. This CDR3 is 15 amino acids long. CDR3 sequence (DNA): TGTGCCAGCAGCTACGCTCGTGGGGCCGGAAACACCATATATTTT. Protein sequence: CASSYARGAGNTIYF.

The V and J genes are TRBV9 and TRBJ1-2; D is unresolved. The CDR3 runs to 15 residues. The germline gives CDR1 SGDLS, CDR2 YYNGEE. Trimming pared 3 bases from V and 4 bases from J, leaving 16 bases between. For the CDR3, the DNA is TGTGCCAGCAGCGAAGGGAGTGAGGGAGCCTATGGCTACACCTTC. Amino acids: CASSEGSEGAYGYTF.

The chain couples TRBV30 to TRBJ2-5, with a possible D match to TRBD2 (6 bases). V was pared by 1 base and J by 0 bases, with 9 bases between. CDR3 length equals 14 residues. Germline V lookup: CDR1 GTSNPN, CDR2 SVGIG (reference sequence). The CDR3 sequence is CAWSAGDNQETQYF. The CDR3 DNA follows: TGTGCCTGGAGTGCGGGAGACAACCAAGAGACCCAGTACTTC. The full variable domain, completed using reference TRBV30 and TRBJ2-5, is SQTIHQWPATLVQPVGSPLSLECTVEGTSNPNLYWYRQAAGRGLQLLFYSVGIGQISSEVPQNLSASRPQDRQFILSSKKLLLSDSGFYLCAWSAGDNQETQYFGPGTRLLVL.

The chain employs TRBV5-1 and TRBJ1-1; 10 bases are shared with TRBD1. Germline-derived CDR1 and CDR2 are SGHRS and YFSETQ. Trimming took 0 bases from V and 2 from J; bases not matched to a gene: 10. The CDR3 loop spans 18 amino acids. The DNA for the CDR3 is TGCGCCAGCAGCTTGGCCCGAACGGGGACAGGGGAAAACACTGAAGCTTTCTTT. Protein: CASSLARTGTGENTEAFF.

J is TRBJ2-1 and V is TRBV6-5, with 7 bases aligning to TRBD2. CDR3 length: 16 residues. Per germline, CDR1 MNHEY and CDR2 SVGAGI. The trim removed 0 bases at V and 9 bases at J, leaving 11 bases unmatched. The CDR3, as DNA: TGTGCCAGCAGTTACTCGGCGACGGGGGGAGGGCCTGAGCAGTTCTTC. This codes for CASSYSATGGGPEQFF.

V gene TRBV7-9 combines with J gene TRBJ2-1; 9 bases agree with TRBD2. Per germline, CDR1 SEHNR and CDR2 FQNEAQ (reference sequence). V shed 5 bases, J shed 10 bases, and the junction held 18 bases outside the gene matches. The CDR3 loop spans 17 amino acids. The CDR3 bases are TGTGCCAGCAGCCCTAAGGCGGGACTAGCTGTCAACCCCGAGCAGTTCTTC. Protein product: CASSPKAGLAVNPEQFF. The variable domain in full, completed from reference TRBV7-9 and TRBJ2-1, reads DTGVSQNPRHKITKRGQNVTFRCDPISEHNRLYWYRQTLGQGPEFLTYFQNEAQLEKSRLLSDRFSAERPKGSFSTLEIQRTEQGDSAMYLCASSPKAGLAVNPEQFFGPGTRLTVL.

This clone has just one count. This rearrangement joins TRBV28 to TRBJ2-3; 7 bases line up with TRBD1. V was clipped by 3 bases and J by 4 bases; unmatched bases: 7. This CDR3 comprises 15 residues. Germline assignment: CDR1 MDHEN and CDR2 SYDVKM. The CDR3 DNA is TGTGCCAGCAGTTTCAACAGGGGATGGGCAGATACGCAGTATTTT. Its protein is CASSFNRGWADTQYF.

V is TRBV5-4 and J is TRBJ2-2, with 7 bases lining up with TRBD1. CDR1 and CDR2 from the germline V gene are SGHNT and YYREEE (reference sequence). The CDR3 spans 14 residues. Trimming at V came to 2 bases and at J to 6 bases, leaving 4 bases not matched to a gene. CDR3 protein: CASSLSTGSGELFF. DNA for the CDR3: TGTGCCAGCAGCTTATCGACAGGGTCCGGGGAGCTGTTTTTT. The full variable domain, in which reference TRBV5-4 and TRBJ2-2 provide the parts outside the CDR3, is ETGVTQSPTHLIKTRGQQVTLRCSSQSGHNTVSWYQQALGQGPQFIFQYYREEENGRGNFPPRFSGLQFPNYSSELNVNALELDDSALYLCASSLSTGSGELFFGEGSRLTVL.

V usage is TRBV19 and J usage is TRBJ2-7; the match to TRBD2 covers 8 bases. The CDR3 covers 13 residues. Germline CDR1 LNHDA, CDR2 SQIVND (reference sequence). V lost 4 bases, J lost 4 bases, and 3 bases stayed unmatched. CDR3 sequence (DNA): TGTGCCAGTAGTAAGCGGGAGAATTACGAGCAGTACTTC. This encodes CASSKRENYEQYF.

This chain joins TRBV6-1 and TRBJ2-1; 8 nucleotides match TRBD2. Germline CDR1 and CDR2: MNHNS and SASEGT. The CDR3 is made up of 15 amino acids. V lost 7 bases to trimming and J lost 4 bases; unmatched junction nucleotides: 9. The CDR3 nucleotides are TGTGCCAGCATTGTAGAGCCTAGCGGGTACAATGAGCAGTTCTTC. Translated: CASIVEPSGYNEQFF.

The chain has TRBV29-1 and TRBJ2-1; D is perhaps TRBD1 (5 bases). With 7 bases removed from V and 0 bases from J, the gap between germline ends came to 16 bases. CDR3 length equals 15 residues. Germline V gene lookup returns CDR1 SQVTM and CDR2 ANQGSEA. The CDR3 region is CSGQGLLSSYNEQFF. CDR3 DNA: TGCAGCGGCCAGGGTTTGCTTAGCTCCTACAATGAGCAGTTCTTC.

The chain uses TRBV7-9 and TRBJ2-1; perhaps TRBD2 as D (7 bases). The V gene lost 5 bases and the J gene lost 16 bases, with 15 bases spanning the gap. This CDR3 region has 11 residues. Germline CDR1 is SEHNR and CDR2 is FQNEAQ (reference sequence). The CDR3 region has the DNA TGTGCCAGCAGCCCTCGCGGGGGCCGATTCTTC. This codes for CASSPRGGRFF.

The chain links TRBV5-1 to TRBJ2-5; D unclear. Trimming took off 0 bases at V and 5 bases at J, with 5 bases between the two ends. Germline lookup yields CDR1 SGHRS and CDR2 YFSETQ. CDR3 length: 12 residues. CDR3 protein: CASSLAGETQYF. CDR3 DNA sequence: TGCGCCAGCAGCTTGGCCGGGGAGACCCAGTACTTC.

V is TRBV27 and J is TRBJ2-2; TRBD2 matches at 8 bases. This CDR3 is 15 amino acids long. With V trimmed by 7 bases and J by 5 bases, 9 bases remained unmatched. The germline V gene encodes CDR1 MNHEY and CDR2 SMNVEV (reference sequence). Written as DNA, the CDR3 is TGTGCCAGCAACCTCCGGGGGGGTATTACCGGGGAGCTGTTTTTT. This encodes CASNLRGGITGELFF.

The rearrangement joins TRBV28 to TRBJ1-1; D is possibly TRBD1 (5 bases). V was trimmed by 2 bases and J by 8 bases, leaving 15 bases between them. The V gene's germline CDR1 is MDHEN and CDR2 SYDVKM. This CDR3 is 14 amino acids long. The CDR3 here is CASSLMTGRGEAFF. The CDR3 DNA reads TGTGCCAGCAGTTTAATGACGGGGAGGGGAGAAGCTTTCTTT.

The V call is TRBV5-1, the J call TRBJ2-1, with 9 bases matching TRBD2. The V gene end was trimmed by 4 bases and the J gene end by 8 bases; junction bases not matched to a gene: 4. This CDR3 is 13 amino acids long. From germline, CDR1 is SGHRS and CDR2 YFSETQ. The CDR3 coding sequence is TGCGCCAGCAGCGTGCGGGGGGGGGATGAGCAGTTCTTC. This codes for CASSVRGGDEQFF.

The chain couples TRBV28 to TRBJ1-5; 8 positions match TRBD1. Trimming took 10 bases from V and 2 from J; bases not matched to a gene: 16. This CDR3 is built from 17 residues. Germline values: CDR1 MDHEN, CDR2 SYDVKM. The CDR3 protein is CATGRDRLDEGNQPQHF. In DNA, the CDR3 is TGTGCCACGGGCCGGGACAGGCTGGACGAAGGCAATCAGCCCCAGCATTTT.